The clone carrying this TCR beta chain was recorded many times. Antigen specificity is unknown. The sample comes from a study of T cells in Graves' hyperthyroidism and ophthalmopathy. General study points: From stable hyperthyroidism, ophthalmopathy was set apart by a 13 V-J model.

CDR1 and CDR2 from the germline V gene are DFQATT and SNEGSKA (reference sequence). This CDR3 comprises 14 residues. The V and J ends lost 4 bases and 0 bases, in that order; junction bases with no gene match: 4. TCR beta CDR3 sequences were amplified from RNA transcripts. Researchers ran a first-round RT-PCR on the TCR CDR3 using the HTBI primer set. MiXCR, applied by TCRdb to the multiplex PCR reads, yields one record per CDR3 protein. The sample lists under 300,000 distinct CDR3 sequences, about 25% occurring once. The patients, who ranged from 18 to 65 in age, presented with newly diagnosed hyperthyroidism lasting under 2 months. Researchers barred patients who had uncontrolled infection, other autoimmune disease, pregnancy or lactation. For the diagnoses, clinical symptoms, serum thyroxine and TRAb, thyroid ultrasound and orbital computed tomography were used.

The rearrangement joins TRBV20-1 to TRBJ2-7, with 9 bases aligning to TRBD1. The receptor was derived from a man in his forties with Graves' hyperthyroidism that later progressed to Graves' ophthalmopathy. Source material: blood. This CDR3 is CSAIDRGSSYEQYF. The CDR3 DNA sequence: TGCAGTGCTATCGACAGGGGGAGCTCCTACGAGCAGTACTTC.